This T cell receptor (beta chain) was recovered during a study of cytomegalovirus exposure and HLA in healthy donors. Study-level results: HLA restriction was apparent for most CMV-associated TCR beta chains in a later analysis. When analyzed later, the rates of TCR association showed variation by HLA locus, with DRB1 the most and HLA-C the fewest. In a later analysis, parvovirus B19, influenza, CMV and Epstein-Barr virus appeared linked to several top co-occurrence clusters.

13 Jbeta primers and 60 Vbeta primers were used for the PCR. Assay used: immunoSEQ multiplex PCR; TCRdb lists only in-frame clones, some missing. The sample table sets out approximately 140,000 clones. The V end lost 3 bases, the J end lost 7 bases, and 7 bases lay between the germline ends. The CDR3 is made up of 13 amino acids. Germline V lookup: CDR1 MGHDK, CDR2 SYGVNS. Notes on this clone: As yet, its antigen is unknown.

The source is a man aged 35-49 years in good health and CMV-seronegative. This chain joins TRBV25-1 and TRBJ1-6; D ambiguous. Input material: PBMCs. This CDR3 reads CASSDRLNSPLHF. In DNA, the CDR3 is TGTGCCAGCAGTGACAGACTGAATTCACCCCTCCACTTT.